A selection of T cell receptor beta chains follows, all from one sample in a study of blood T cell repertoires in COVID-19. Profiling relied on immunoSEQ multiplex PCR, and the TCRdb table lists in-frame clones only, not all of them. The table includes nearly 350,000 clones, over 75% detected once. Sequencing was carried out using PBMCs or T cells enriched from blood (not recorded which). The source of these receptors is a woman younger than 45 who had recovered from COVID-19. CDR3s include the opening cysteine and the closing phenylalanine or tryptophan. Fields, in order: clone size, V gene, J gene, D gene, CDR3 DNA, CDR3 protein. D genes are given only for firm matches. Expanded clones get a size class; other rows say once, few or many, or leave the size out.

clone size: once
V gene: TRBV28
J gene: TRBJ1-5
D gene: .
CDR3 DNA: TGTGCCAGCAGTTTACTTGGCAATCAGCCCCAGCATTTT
CDR3 protein: CASSLLGNQPQHF

clone size: .
V gene: TRBV30
J gene: TRBJ1-2
D gene: .
CDR3 DNA: TGTGCCTGGAGCCGCACAGGCGTTGGCTACACCTTC
CDR3 protein: CAWSRTGVGYTF

clone size: .
V gene: TRBV7-9
J gene: TRBJ2-7
D gene: TRBD1
CDR3 DNA: TGTGCCAGCAGCTTAAGGGACAGGCGAACCTACGAGCAGTACTTC
CDR3 protein: CASSLRDRRTYEQYF

clone size: .
V gene: TRBV27
J gene: TRBJ2-2
D gene: .
CDR3 DNA: TGTGCCAGTTCCAGGAAAGACAACACCGGGGAGCTGTTTTTT
CDR3 protein: CASSRKDNTGELFF

clone size: .
V gene: TRBV28
J gene: TRBJ1-2
D gene: .
CDR3 DNA: TGTGCCAGCAGTTTAAGGGGGGGTCACTATGGCTACACCTTC
CDR3 protein: CASSLRGGHYGYTF

clone size: .
V gene: TRBV6-1
J gene: TRBJ2-5
D gene: TRBD1
CDR3 DNA: TGTGCCAGCAGTGAGCCGACAGGGATTGGGCAAGAGACCCAGTACTTC
CDR3 protein: CASSEPTGIGQETQYF

clone size: .
V gene: TRBV25-1
J gene: TRBJ1-1
D gene: .
CDR3 DNA: TGTGCCAGCAGTGAATTGGGCGGGAAATTTCCTGAAGCTTTCTTT
CDR3 protein: CASSELGGKFPEAFF

clone size: few
V gene: TRBV5-4
J gene: TRBJ1-3
D gene: .
CDR3 DNA: TGTGCCAGCAGCCCCAAATCTGGAAACACCATATATTTT
CDR3 protein: CASSPKSGNTIYF

clone size: .
V gene: TRBV3-1/TRBV3-2
J gene: TRBJ1-3
D gene: .
CDR3 DNA: TGTGCCAGCAGCCAGACGGGAACTTACTCTGGAAACACCATATATTTT
CDR3 protein: CASSQTGTYSGNTIYF

clone size: few
V gene: TRBV6-2/TRBV6-3
J gene: TRBJ2-3
D gene: TRBD2
CDR3 DNA: TGTGCCAGCAGTTACACCCCTCGACTAGCGGGGGGGTTCACAGATACGCAGTATTTT
CDR3 protein: CASSYTPRLAGGFTDTQYF